The clone carrying this TCR beta chain was detected only a few times. The antigen remains unidentified. These data come from a study of T-cell reconstitution after alpha-beta-depleted transplantation in children. Germline V gene lookup returns CDR1 SGHKS and CDR2 YYEKEE (reference sequence). The V segment lost 4 bases and the J segment 2 bases; nucleotides outside the gene matches: 8. The CDR3 has 15 residues. Study-wide results and caveats: Reports say that about two months after transplant, the alpha-beta T cells came out of several hundred graft clones that had expanded. Where some patients showed high TCRbeta diversity at day 60, it came from recipient T cells and thymic progenitors that had survived. It was newly produced T cells that mostly accounted for T-cell counts and diversity one year after transplant.

Preparation of the TCRbeta library used unique molecular identifiers. Each CDR3 protein is one row after TCRdb ran MiXCR on the PCR reads. The sample carries hundreds of thousands of distinct CDR3 sequences, approximately 14% recorded once. The source was PBMCs, collected before TCRalphabeta/CD19-depleted stem cell transplant. The origin of this receptor is a girl aged 2-10 years with congenital amegakaryocytic thrombocytopenia, due to receive a stem cell transplant. The chain links TRBV5-5 to TRBJ2-5, with 7 bases identical to TRBD1. In nucleotides, the CDR3 is TGTGCCAGCAGCAGTTGGACAGGAGCGCAAGAGACCCAGTACTTC. As protein: CASSSWTGAQETQYF.